The clone carrying this T cell receptor beta chain was seen only once. Its antigen is unidentified. CD4+ cells were split into CD45RA+ naive and CD45RA-negative memory subsets. The sample belongs to a study of shared clonotypes between healthy human individuals. Study-wide context: The plates for each donor numbered three CD4 naive, three CD4 memory, two CD8 naive and one CD8 memory. Study-wide results and limits: Naive subsets tended to show greater estimated richness than memory subsets.

The authors' processing: There were no quality scores in the junction-only immunoSEQ sequences, so filtering differed. Sequenced by immunoSEQ multiplex PCR; TCRdb stores in-frame clones only, minus some. V and J calls and clone size are given by that table; D and trimming were obtained from the DNA. The table lists 1 million to 1.3 million clones, 75% to 80% of them singletons. The germline V gene encodes CDR1 ENHRY and CDR2 SYGVKD. V lost 8 bases, J lost 5 bases, and 12 bases stayed unmatched. The CDR3 is 15 amino acids. The chain links TRBV10-3 to TRBJ2-7, with 10 bases identical to TRBD2. This sequence was found in a man in his late teens or twenties in good health. Some clones in this sample may be carry-over from other donors' samples. Sequencing was carried out using memory CD4+ T cells from PBMCs. The subset is: CD45RA-negative fraction. This CDR3 reads CAISGGLAGVNEQYF. The DNA for the CDR3 is TGTGCCATCTCCGGGGGGCTAGCGGGAGTTAACGAGCAGTACTTC.